The rows below give T cell receptor beta chains drawn from one sample of a study of T cell responses to AZD1222 COVID-19 vaccine. Sequenced by immunoSEQ multiplex PCR; TCRdb stores in-frame clones only, minus some. In the table there are some 160,000 clones, roughly nine tenths of which are singletons. The sample was peripheral blood, taken 28 days after the second AZD1222 dose. The source of these receptors is an adult who received the AZD1222 COVID-19 vaccine. CDR3s include the opening cysteine and the closing phenylalanine or tryptophan. The D gene is left open where the match is weak. Some rows mark clone size as missing; the rest say once, few, many or name a class of expanded clone.

length	size	J	D	V	CDR3	DNA
13	.	TRBJ1-1	.	TRBV27	CASSLRGLTEAFF	TGTGCCAGCAGTTTACGGGGACTTACTGAAGCTTTCTTT
15	.	TRBJ1-3	.	TRBV5-6	CASSLVDSSGNTIYF	TGTGCCAGCAGCTTGGTGGACAGCTCTGGAAACACCATATATTTT
15	.	TRBJ1-5	.	TRBV4-3	CASSSGGNSNQPQHF	TGCGCCAGCAGCTCCGGGGGGAATAGCAATCAGCCCCAGCATTTT
13	.	TRBJ2-1	.	TRBV20-1	CSASWTTYNEQFF	TGCAGTGCTAGTTGGACCACGTACAATGAGCAGTTCTTC
15	.	TRBJ2-3	TRBD2	TRBV5-1	CASSSGGTSTDTQYF	TGCGCCAGCAGTTCCGGGGGGACTAGCACAGATACGCAGTATTTT
17	once	TRBJ2-3	TRBD2	TRBV27	CASVDTLAGAYPGTQYF	TGTGCCAGCGTGGACACTTTAGCGGGGGCCTATCCCGGGACGCAGTATTTT
13	.	TRBJ1-1	.	TRBV6-2/TRBV6-3	CASSYLAYTEAFF	TGTGCCAGCAGTTACCTCGCGTACACTGAAGCTTTCTTT
16	.	TRBJ2-3	.	TRBV19	CASSRTDSRTADTQYF	TGTGCCAGTAGTAGGACCGACTCGCGGACCGCAGATACGCAGTATTTT
13	.	TRBJ2-3	.	TRBV18	CASSLQVAINPYF	TGTGCCAGCTCCCTTCAGGTAGCCATTAACCCGTATTTT
17	.	TRBJ2-6	TRBD1	TRBV2	CASSGWTGISGANVLTF	TGTGCCAGCAGTGGTTGGACAGGTATCTCTGGGGCCAACGTCCTGACTTTC
15	.	TRBJ1-6	TRBD1	TRBV5-1	CASSHRDRGLGPLHF	TGCGCCAGCAGCCACCGGGACAGGGGACTGGGTCCCCTCCACTTT
14	.	TRBJ1-2	.	TRBV5-5	CASSPDRTNYGYTF	TGTGCCAGCAGCCCAGACAGAACTAACTATGGCTACACCTTC
14	.	TRBJ2-7	.	TRBV11-2	CASSFRTRVLQQYF	TGTGCCAGCAGCTTTAGGACAAGAGTACTTCAGCAGTACTTC
15	.	TRBJ2-7	TRBD1	TRBV6-1	CASSDGQGGSYEQYF	TGTGCCAGCAGTGACGGACAGGGAGGCTCCTACGAGCAGTACTTC
13	.	TRBJ1-6	.	TRBV6-8	CASSIAYNSPLHF	TGTGCCAGCAGCATTGCCTATAATTCACCCCTCCACTTT
12	.	TRBJ2-7	.	TRBV2	CASSEHFYEQYF	TGTGCCAGCAGTGAACACTTCTACGAGCAGTACTTC
16	.	TRBJ1-3	.	TRBV5-1	CASSRTADYSGNTIYF	TGCGCCAGCAGCAGGACGGCAGACTACTCTGGAAACACCATATATTTT
18	.	TRBJ1-6	TRBD1	TRBV7-8	CASSLGGAGGRRDSPLHF	TGTGCCAGCAGCTTAGGAGGGGCAGGGGGCAGGAGGGATTCACCCCTCCACTTT
16	.	TRBJ2-3	TRBD1	TRBV9	CASSVGQGTSTDTQYF	TGTGCCAGCAGCGTAGGACAGGGGACCAGCACAGATACGCAGTATTTT
17	.	TRBJ1-6	TRBD1	TRBV5-4	CASSSNRGLRSNSPLHF	TGTGCCAGCAGCTCTAACAGGGGGCTACGGTCTAATTCACCCCTCCACTTT
16	.	TRBJ2-3	.	TRBV7-2	CASNHRWGSYTDTQYF	TGTGCCAGCAACCACCGGTGGGGCAGCTACACAGATACGCAGTATTTT
13	.	TRBJ2-2	.	TRBV25-1	CASSDQNTGELFF	TGTGCCAGCAGTGACCAGAACACCGGGGAGCTGTTTTTT
15	.	TRBJ2-5	.	TRBV5-6	CASSLTTGYPETQYF	TGTGCCAGCAGCTTGACGACAGGCTACCCCGAGACCCAGTACTTC
15	.	TRBJ2-7	TRBD1	TRBV6-5	CASRGSRDRTYEQYF	TGTGCCAGCAGGGGGAGCCGGGACAGGACCTACGAGCAGTACTTC
15	.	TRBJ1-3	.	TRBV10-3	CAISEGRGSGNTIYF	TGTGCCATCAGTGAGGGCAGGGGCTCTGGAAACACCATATATTTT
15	.	TRBJ2-7	TRBD2	TRBV7-8	CASSGHRDYTYEQYF	TGTGCCAGCAGCGGACACCGGGACTACACCTACGAGCAGTACTTC
15	.	TRBJ2-3	TRBD2	TRBV7-2	CASSFRPGGSDTQYF	TGTGCCAGCAGCTTCCGCCCCGGGGGGTCAGATACGCAGTATTTT
13	.	TRBJ1-1	TRBD1	TRBV29-1	CSVTDRVNTEAFF	TGCAGCGTTACGGACAGGGTTAACACTGAAGCTTTCTTT